This T cell receptor (beta chain) was sequenced for a study of T cell responses to AZD1222 COVID-19 vaccine listed by TCRdb under 2021. About the study as a whole: A total of 233 trial participants underwent TCR sequencing, of whom about 200 had received two doses of AZD1222 and some 25 had received two doses of the MenACWY control vaccine. Trial participants were enrolled into age subgroups of 18-55, 56-69 and 70-plus years, which contained around 150, 29 and 61 TCR-sequenced participants, respectively. The study at large found these results: Because no day 14 peak-response samples were available, repertoires were characterized only after the peak T cell response. CD4 TCRs associated with the vaccine covered the entire spike protein, and the dominant responses were in regions 160-218 and 743-854. In the small 56-69-year group, the increase in depth fell short of significance, most likely because of low power. Reportedly, close to half of the unique spike-specific TCRs recognized epitopes lying outside the regions that are mutated in the B.1.351 and B.1.1.7 variants. Participants were mostly white British and included more females than males, and it was suggested by the authors that clonal diversity may have been underestimated. A significant rise in spike-specific TCR breadth and depth was observed after two AZD1222 doses relative to day 0 and relative to MenACWY recipients. Conclusions about previously exposed vaccinees are limited, since just five or six AZD1222 recipients were seropositive for SARS-CoV-2 at baseline.

With respect to this clone: Its antigen remains undetermined. No per-base quality is available; no much larger clone lies one base away.

The CDR3 regions of human TCRbeta chains were analyzed by immunosequencing. The authors' pipeline ran thus. Repertoire TCRs were checked for matches against a reference library of SARS-CoV-2-specific TCRs that had been generated using the MIRA antigen-specificity platform. Breadth was defined as the fraction of unique TCRs that were SARS-CoV-2-associated, and depth was defined as the fraction of total T cells that were SARS-CoV-2-associated. Using the MIRA data, each spike-specific TCR was mapped to the spike region that the TCR reacts to and placed in a CD4 or CD8 class. Log10-transformed breadth and depth values were compared by one-way ANOVA with Sidak's multiple comparisons tests. TCRdb took over this immuneACCESS table, retaining in-frame rearrangements with V and J assigned. Such tables are incomplete; in checked studies, under half of the missing clones stem from an unresolved V gene, and the remainder is unexplained. V and J calls and clone size come straight from that table; D and trimming were deduced from the DNA. Present in this sample are fewer than 150,000 clones, 89% of which were seen just once. The top ten constitute around a tenth of the sample.

CDR1 SGHTA and CDR2 FQGNSA were looked up in the germline V gene. Compared with germline, V lacks 4 bases and J lacks 7 bases; bases without a gene match: 8. The CDR3 runs 14 amino acids, cysteine and phenylalanine included. The retained sequence is limited to the CDR3, 42 bases, with the frame set at the first base. The sample's time point label is to be understood as: about 28 days (+/-7) after the second vaccine dose. AZD1222 recipients with second doses at about 4 weeks or about 12 weeks were pooled, because spike-specific TCR depth and breadth did not differ between schedules. Vaccinee samples came from UK trials COV001 and COV002, including a single-blind randomized controlled phase 2/3 trial of AZD1222 (ChAdOx1 nCoV-19) in healthy adults. Trial participant PBMC samples were collected at day 0 and day 28 after the second dose for TCRbeta chain sequencing.

Specimen: peripheral blood, collected 28 days after the second AZD1222 dose. The chain couples TRBV7-2 to TRBJ1-1, and 8 junctional nucleotides match TRBD1. This TCR derives from an adult who received the AZD1222 COVID-19 vaccine. CDR3 region: CASSYLTGVGEAFF. Here is the DNA: TGTGCCAGCAGCTACCTGACAGGGGTGGGTGAAGCTTTCTTT.